These 17 T cell receptor beta chains originate from one sample sequenced in a study of blood T cell repertoires in COVID-19. TCRdb's copy holds only in-frame clones and misses some; the assay was immunoSEQ multiplex PCR. The table has under 110,000 clones, 76% seen once. The specimen sequenced was peripheral blood. Receptor source: a man of 80 years or more with COVID-19, enrolled during active disease.

The rearrangement joins TRBV28 to TRBJ1-2; TRBD1 agrees at 9 bases. Germline loops: CDR1 MDHEN, CDR2 SYDVKM. The CDR3 consists of 15 residues. V gave up 5 bases and J gave up 4 bases; unmatched junction bases: 8. CDR3 DNA sequence: TGTGCCAGCAGTCCTACAGGGGGCGCTTCCTATGGCTACACCTTC. Translated, it gives CASSPTGGASYGYTF.

This clone has more than one count but fewer than ten. The chain joins TRBV7-2 to TRBJ2-7, with D perhaps matching TRBD2 (5 bases). Trimming left V 2 bases short and J 4 bases short, with 12 bases between. Per germline, CDR1 SGHTA and CDR2 FQGNSA. The CDR3 runs to 14 residues. Here the CDR3 DNA reads TGTGCCAGCAGCTTAAACCCAGGACTTTACGAGCAGTACTTC. This sequence encodes CASSLNPGLYEQYF.

DNA of the CDR3: TGTGCCAGCAGCCAAGTGAGTCAGGGGGCGACCGGGGAGCTGTTTTTT. As protein: CASSQVSQGATGELFF. The rearrangement joins TRBV4-2 to TRBJ2-2; 8 bases map to TRBD1. The CDR3 covers 16 residues. Trimming removed 1 base from V and 5 bases from J; junction bases left unmatched: 6. The germline V gene encodes CDR1 LGHNA and CDR2 YNFKEQ.

The gene calls are TRBV6-1 and TRBJ1-6, with D possibly matching TRBD1 (5 bases). In germline, CDR1 is MNHNS, CDR2 SASEGT. Trimming cost V 3 bases and J 0 bases, with 12 bases left between them. CDR3 length equals 17 residues. CDR3 DNA sequence: TGTGCCAGCAGTGAGAGGCAGGGTGGCTCCTATAATTCACCCCTCCACTTT. It is translated as CASSERQGGSYNSPLHF.

V is TRBV28 and J is TRBJ2-7, with TRBD1 identical over 11 bases. Per germline, CDR1 MDHEN and CDR2 SYDVKM. J was trimmed by 3 bases and V by 7 bases; bases with no gene match: 5. This CDR3 contains 14 residues. This CDR3 reads CASTGTGGGYEQYF. The CDR3 bases are TGTGCCAGCACCGGGACAGGGGGTGGCTACGAGCAGTACTTC.

V gene TRBV18 combines with J gene TRBJ1-1; a possible D gene is TRBD1 (5 bases). The CDR3 contains 14 residues. V lost 4 bases, J lost 1 base, and 10 bases lay in between. Germline assignment: CDR1 KGHSH and CDR2 LQKENI. The CDR3 here is CASSLLDRNTEAFF. CDR3 in DNA: TGTGCCAGCTCACTACTTGACAGGAACACTGAAGCTTTCTTT.

The chain joins TRBV19 to TRBJ1-2; perhaps TRBD1 as D (6 bases). The CDR3 extends over 15 amino acids. V lost 5 bases and J 1 base, leaving 14 bases between the germline ends. Germline CDR1 reads LNHDA; CDR2 reads SQIVND (reference sequence). In nucleotides, the CDR3 is TGTGCCAGTAGTGCGGACAGCCTCTATAACTATGGCTACACCTTC. This translates into CASSADSLYNYGYTF. Together with reference TRBV19 and TRBJ1-2, the CDR3 gives the full variable domain: DGGITQSPKYLFRKEGQNVTLSCEQNLNHDAMYWYRQDPGQGLRLIYYSQIVNDFQKGDIAEGYSVSREKKESFPLTVTSAQKNPTAFYLCASSADSLYNYGYTFGSGTRLTVV.

This clone was recorded once. This specimen includes other DNA sequences encoding the same CDR3. The chain links TRBV28 to TRBJ1-1, with D possibly matching TRBD1 (5 bases). V was cut by 2 bases and J by 5 bases, with 9 bases left in between. This CDR3 has 13 amino acids. CDR1 is MDHEN and CDR2 is SYDVKM in the germline V gene. The CDR3 nucleotides read TGTGCCAGCAGTTTAATTGGGGGGACTGAAGCTTTCTTT. Protein sequence: CASSLIGGTEAFF.

This chain uses TRBV7-2 with TRBJ2-1; D not resolved. Trimming took off 2 bases at V and 6 bases at J, with 20 bases between the two ends. This CDR3 has 17 amino acids. Per germline, CDR1 SGHTA and CDR2 FQGNSA. Here the CDR3 reads CASSLNLAVVIANEQFF. The CDR3 DNA reads TGTGCCAGCAGCTTAAATCTCGCGGTAGTTATTGCCAATGAGCAGTTCTTC. Using reference TRBV7-2 and TRBJ2-1 for the parts outside the CDR3, the full variable domain is GAGVSQSPSNKVTEKGKDVELRCDPISGHTALYWYRQSLGQGLEFLIYFQGNSAPDKSGLPSDRFSAERTGGSVSTLTIQRTQQEDSAVYLCASSLNLAVVIANEQFFGPGTRLTVL.

The J gene is TRBJ2-5, the V gene TRBV6-5; D possibly corresponds to TRBD2 (6 bases). CDR1 MNHEY and CDR2 SVGAGI come from the germline V gene. Trimming stripped 2 bases from V and 5 bases from J, with 6 bases between. The CDR3 totals 12 residues. This CDR3 reads CASSYGGETQYF. The CDR3 DNA reads TGTGCCAGCAGTTACGGGGGGGAGACCCAGTACTTC.

This clone was seen only a few times. V gene TRBV4-2 combines with J gene TRBJ1-2, with 7 nucleotides matching TRBD1. V trimming: 0 bases; J trimming: 4 bases; junction bases outside the gene matches: 8. This CDR3 is 16 amino acids long. Germline-derived CDR1 and CDR2 are LGHNA and YNFKEQ. CDR3 protein: CASSQDRGAISYGYTF. The CDR3 DNA is TGTGCCAGCAGCCAAGACAGGGGGGCTATCTCCTATGGCTACACCTTC.

This chain joins TRBV28 and TRBJ1-5, with a weak D call TRBD1 (6 bases). This CDR3 has 13 amino acids. The germline gives CDR1 MDHEN, CDR2 SYDVKM. Trimming took 11 bases from V and 4 from J, leaving 15 bases between them. The CDR3 region is CASNPDRNQPQHF. The DNA of the CDR3 is TGTGCCTCCAACCCCGACAGGAATCAGCCCCAGCATTTT.

This rearrangement joins TRBV29-1 to TRBJ1-5, with 10 bases aligning to TRBD1. V was pared by 4 bases and J by 5 bases, with 5 bases of the junction left unmatched. The CDR3 sequence is 14 residues long. Germline V CDR1 and CDR2: SQVTM, ANQGSEA. DNA of the CDR3: TGCAGCGTTGGGGCCGGGACAGGGGATCAGCCCCAGCATTTT. Amino acid sequence: CSVGAGTGDQPQHF.

The V call is TRBV27, the J call TRBJ2-1; D is possibly TRBD1 (6 bases). The CDR3 extends over 13 amino acids. The V and J ends lost 3 bases and 3 bases respectively, with 6 bases between them. The V gene's germline CDR1 is MNHEY and CDR2 SMNVEV (reference sequence). CDR3 DNA: TGTGCCAGCAGTTTGGGACACTACAATGAGCAGTTCTTC. Translating gives CASSLGHYNEQFF.

In DNA, the CDR3 is TGTGCCAGCAGTTTCGACCGGCCTAGCGGGAGGAATGAGCAGTTCTTC. Amino acids: CASSFDRPSGRNEQFF. The chain links TRBV27 to TRBJ2-1, with TRBD2 matching 11 bases. V dropped 3 bases and J dropped 7; count of bases not matched to a gene: 8. Germline V CDR1 and CDR2: MNHEY, SMNVEV (reference sequence). The CDR3 totals 16 residues.

The rearrangement uses TRBV7-9 and TRBJ1-1; D is undetermined. CDR1 and CDR2 from the germline V gene are SEHNR and FQNEAQ (reference sequence). The CDR3 loop spans 14 amino acids. V shed 1 base and J shed 1 base, with 7 bases lying between them. The CDR3 spells CASSLGQTNTEAFF. The CDR3 nucleotides read TGTGCCAGCAGCTTAGGACAAACGAACACTGAAGCTTTCTTT.

This chain connects TRBV21-1 to TRBJ1-3; no check of the table's D call, TRBD1, against the DNA was made. TRBV21-1 is assigned pseudogene status. The CDR3 totals 16 residues. CDR3 bases: TGTGCCAGCAGCCACAGGGATCTTAACTCTGGAAACACCATATATTTT. It is translated as CASSHRDLNSGNTIYF.